This TCR beta chain was observed in a study of radiation and T cells in renal cell carcinoma. The V gene's germline CDR1 is MNHNY and CDR2 SVGAGI (reference sequence). This CDR3 contains 13 residues. Between the trimmed V and J ends, which lost 7 bases and 7 bases, there was a span of 13 bases. The time point was: blood 4 weeks post-SBRT, at nephrectomy. Described treatment: 15 Gy SBRT to primary tumor, nephrectomy 4 weeks later. The data were produced by immunoSEQ multiplex PCR, yet TCRdb's version contains in-frame clones alone and is incomplete. This sample has about 74,000 clones, with roughly 87% found just once.

This receptor was identified in a woman aged 70-85 years with renal cell carcinoma. The sample in question was blood, obtained from a patient whose treatment included radiotherapy and nephrectomy. This chain connects TRBV6-6 to TRBJ2-2; possible D gene TRBD2, 5 bases. The CDR3 sequence is CASKLEGDGELFF. CDR3 DNA: TGTGCCAGCAAGTTAGAGGGTGACGGGGAGCTGTTTTTT.